The clone carrying this T cell receptor beta chain was seen a handful of times. Its antigen is unidentified. An end of the junction differs from the germline gene, which may be a read error. TCRdb ran MiXCR on the RT-PCR reads and lists one entry per CDR3 protein. The data show around 190,000 distinct CDR3 sequences, roughly 8.7% seen once. This specimen comes from a study of response to subunit inactivated influenza vaccine. Study-level findings and limits: Every seasonal influenza vaccination brings in few new T cells, the authors suggested.

In germline, CDR1 is SSHAT, CDR2 FNYEAQ (reference sequence). The length of the CDR3 is 15 residues. The chain recombines TRBV7-7 with TRBJ2-5; no reliable D call. The material sequenced was non-naive T cells sorted from PBMCs, taken on the day of vaccination. The TCR was taken from a man aged 50 to 59 who received an inactivated influenza vaccine. CDR3 sequence: CASSLMGFGQETQYF. CDR3 in DNA: TGTGCTAGCAGCTTAATGGGTTTCGGCCAAGAGACCCAGTACTTC.